A selection of T cell receptor beta chains follows, all from one sample in a study of blood T cell repertoires in COVID-19. TCRdb keeps only in-frame clones here, not all; method: immunoSEQ multiplex PCR. The sample lists approximately 110,000 clones, around 85% occurring once. The material sequenced was peripheral blood. These receptors were obtained from a human donor in a cohort sampled during active COVID-19. Each CDR3 is given with its conserved first and last residue. The D gene is left open where the match is weak. The listing skips clone size in some rows; elsewhere it reads once, few, many or a size class.

d_gene | abundance | j_gene | v_gene | CDR3aa | CDR3nt
TRBD2 | - | TRBJ2-1 | TRBV14 | CASSPRGAGANNEQFF | TGTGCCAGCAGCCCCCGGGGAGCGGGGGCAAACAATGAGCAGTTCTTC
- | - | TRBJ1-5 | TRBV7-2 | CASSSQGDQPQHF | TGTGCCAGCAGCTCCCAGGGCGATCAGCCCCAGCATTTT
- | - | TRBJ2-1 | TRBV28 | CASSFRWSSVNNEQFF | TGTGCCAGCAGTTTCCGTTGGTCTAGCGTAAACAATGAGCAGTTCTTC
TRBD1 | - | TRBJ2-7 | TRBV6-1 | CASNRGYEQYF | TGTGCCAGCAACAGGGGCTACGAGCAGTACTTC
- | - | TRBJ2-1 | TRBV5-4 | CASSFGGEQFF | TGTGCCAGCAGCTTCGGGGGAGAGCAGTTCTTC
- | few | TRBJ2-5 | TRBV6-5 | CASSYRGGPQETQYF | TGTGCCAGCAGTTACAGGGGGGGCCCCCAGGAGACCCAGTACTTC
TRBD1 | - | TRBJ2-7 | TRBV6-4 | CASSPTGESYEQYF | TGTGCCAGCAGCCCGACAGGGGAGTCCTACGAGCAGTACTTC
- | - | TRBJ1-5 | TRBV11-2 | CASSLDGLNQPQHF | TGTGCCAGCAGCCTGGACGGACTCAATCAGCCCCAGCATTTT
TRBD1 | - | TRBJ1-2 | TRBV27 | CASRLTGIEKANYGYTF | TGTGCCAGCAGGTTGACAGGGATTGAGAAAGCTAACTATGGCTACACCTTC
TRBD2 | - | TRBJ2-1 | TRBV10-3 | CAISDSPTSWDNEQFF | TGTGCCATCAGTGATTCCCCGACTAGCTGGGACAATGAGCAGTTCTTC
- | - | TRBJ2-5 | TRBV7-2 | CASSSGDQETQYF | TGTGCCAGCAGTAGCGGAGACCAAGAGACCCAGTACTTC
- | - | TRBJ2-5 | TRBV24-1 | CATSGLAQGVQETQYF | TGTGCCACCAGTGGCCTTGCACAGGGAGTCCAAGAGACCCAGTACTTC
- | - | TRBJ2-1 | TRBV28 | CASNPPTGHYNEQFF | TGTGCCAGCAATCCCCCCACAGGGCACTACAATGAGCAGTTCTTC
TRBD1 | few | TRBJ2-7 | TRBV7-9 | CATSSPGGSYEQYF | TGTGCCACCTCCTCGCCAGGGGGCTCCTACGAGCAGTACTTC
- | once | TRBJ2-7 | TRBV6-5 | CASFKGSYEQYF | TGTGCCAGCTTCAAGGGGTCCTACGAGCAGTACTTC
TRBD1 | - | TRBJ1-2 | TRBV3-1/TRBV3-2 | CASSQGDRGLVYGYTF | TGTGCCAGCAGCCAAGGCGACAGGGGGCTGGTCTATGGCTACACCTTC
TRBD2 | - | TRBJ2-3 | TRBV7-8 | CASSLESGLAGTDTQYF | TGTGCCAGCAGCTTAGAATCGGGACTAGCGGGCACAGATACGCAGTATTTT
TRBD1 | - | TRBJ1-1 | TRBV30 | CAWSGGTGGGKTEAFF | TGTGCCTGGAGTGGAGGGACAGGGGGCGGGAAAACTGAAGCTTTCTTT
- | - | TRBJ1-1 | TRBV6-5 | CASSYARTVSTEAFF | TGTGCCAGCAGTTACGCAAGGACAGTTAGCACTGAAGCTTTCTTT
- | - | TRBJ2-1 | TRBV6-1 | CASSESGRNEQFF | TGTGCCAGCAGTGAATCAGGGAGGAATGAGCAGTTCTTC
TRBD2 | - | TRBJ2-3 | TRBV15 | CATSRRTSGETDTQYF | TGTGCCACCAGCAGAAGGACTAGCGGGGAAACAGATACGCAGTATTTT
TRBD1 | - | TRBJ2-7 | TRBV11-2 | CASSLGTGVYEQYF | TGTGCCAGCAGCCTCGGGACAGGGGTCTACGAGCAGTACTTC
- | - | TRBJ2-2 | TRBV10-3 | CATQNLQGGTGELFF | TGTGCCACCCAGAACCTGCAGGGGGGCACCGGGGAGCTGTTTTTT
- | once | TRBJ2-3 | TRBV15 | CATSRDPGTDTQYF | TGTGCCACCAGCAGAGATCCGGGAACAGATACGCAGTATTTT
TRBD1 | - | TRBJ2-7 | TRBV5-1 | CASSWTDRGVYEQYF | TGCGCCAGCAGCTGGACGGACAGGGGGGTCTACGAGCAGTACTTC
- | - | TRBJ2-3 | TRBV5-1 | CASSLVQGRADTQYF | TGCGCCAGCAGCTTGGTACAGGGAAGGGCAGATACGCAGTATTTT
- | - | TRBJ2-1 | TRBV5-4 | CASSGGTLSSYNEQFF | TGTGCCAGCAGCGGGGGGACCCTTAGCTCCTACAATGAGCAGTTCTTC
TRBD1 | few | TRBJ2-7 | TRBV2 | CASSGEGTGGSFHDEQYF | TGTGCCAGCAGTGGCGAGGGGACAGGGGGCAGTTTTCATGACGAGCAGTACTTC
TRBD1 | - | TRBJ1-5 | TRBV10-3 | CAISQTGADYSNQPQHF | TGTGCCATCAGCCAAACAGGGGCCGACTATAGCAATCAGCCCCAGCATTTT
- | - | TRBJ2-3 | TRBV7-5 | CVRSWPPSADTQYF | TGTGTCAGAAGCTGGCCCCCTAGCGCAGATACGCAGTATTTT
TRBD2 | - | TRBJ2-2 | TRBV3-1/TRBV3-2 | CASSHSSGGITGELFF | TGTGCCAGCAGCCACTCTAGCGGGGGAATCACCGGGGAGCTGTTTTTT
- | once | TRBJ2-7 | TRBV5-1 | CASSSIHEQYF | TGCGCCAGCAGCTCCATCCACGAGCAGTACTTC
- | - | TRBJ1-5 | TRBV6-5 | CATNIGAVVNQPQHF | TGTGCCACCAACATAGGGGCGGTTGTAAATCAGCCCCAGCATTTT
TRBD1 | - | TRBJ1-2 | TRBV3-1/TRBV3-2 | CASSDRDRKANYGYTF | TGTGCCAGCAGCGACCGGGACAGAAAAGCTAACTATGGCTACACCTTC
TRBD1 | few | TRBJ2-7 | TRBV4-1 | CASSTLGQGSYEQYF | TGCGCCAGCAGCACGCTGGGACAGGGATCCTACGAGCAGTACTTC
TRBD1 | few | TRBJ2-3 | TRBV11-2 | CASSLDRTGGADTQYF | TGTGCCAGCAGCTTAGATCGGACAGGGGGGGCAGATACGCAGTATTTT
- | - | TRBJ1-1 | TRBV11-2 | CASTNLQGFYTEAFF | TGTGCCAGCACCAACCTACAGGGATTTTACACTGAAGCTTTCTTT
TRBD1 | - | TRBJ1-5 | TRBV6-6 | CASSYGTDNQPQHF | TGTGCCAGCAGTTACGGGACAGACAATCAGCCCCAGCATTTT
TRBD1 | - | TRBJ1-1 | TRBV2 | CASSFDRGAWGAEAFF | TGTGCCAGCAGTTTTGACAGGGGAGCCTGGGGGGCTGAAGCTTTCTTT
TRBD2 | - | TRBJ2-3 | TRBV5-1 | CASSSKVGLAGVSDTQYF | TGCGCCAGCAGCTCGAAAGTCGGACTAGCGGGGGTGTCAGATACGCAGTATTTT
TRBD1 | - | TRBJ2-4 | TRBV19 | CASSKRRDRGPLAKNIQYF | TGTGCCAGTAGTAAGCGAAGGGACAGGGGCCCCTTAGCCAAAAACATTCAGTACTTC
- | - | TRBJ2-7 | TRBV9 | CASSVGGALTDEQYF | TGTGCCAGCAGCGTCGGAGGGGCCCTCACCGACGAGCAGTACTTC
- | - | TRBJ1-1 | TRBV6-5 | CASRNPRVNTEAFF | TGTGCCAGCAGGAATCCTCGGGTGAACACTGAAGCTTTCTTT
TRBD1 | - | TRBJ1-5 | TRBV19 | CASSIGIGGGRGNNQPQHF | TGTGCCAGTAGTATAGGGATAGGAGGGGGCAGGGGTAACAATCAGCCCCAGCATTTT
TRBD1 | - | TRBJ1-5 | TRBV6-2/TRBV6-3 | CASSYPTGQGVNQPQHF | TGTGCCAGCAGTTACCCCACCGGACAGGGCGTGAATCAGCCCCAGCATTTT
TRBD1 | once | TRBJ2-1 | TRBV5-1 | CASSLSPGQPYNEQFF | TGCGCCAGCAGCCTGTCTCCGGGACAGCCTTACAATGAGCAGTTCTTC
TRBD1 | few | TRBJ1-6 | TRBV6-4 | CASSPDRGYSPLHF | TGTGCCAGCAGCCCAGACAGGGGTTATTCACCCCTCCACTTT
TRBD1 | - | TRBJ2-1 | TRBV29-1 | CSGQGAAYNEQFF | TGCAGCGGTCAGGGGGCCGCCTACAATGAGCAGTTCTTC
TRBD2 | - | TRBJ2-1 | TRBV11-3 | CASSLVSSGEYNEQFF | TGTGCCAGCAGCTTAGTATCTAGCGGGGAGTACAATGAGCAGTTCTTC
- | - | TRBJ1-6 | TRBV6-1 | CASSERRQWGDSPLHF | TGTGCCAGCAGTGAAAGGAGACAGTGGGGTGATTCACCCCTCCACTTT
- | once | TRBJ1-5 | TRBV4-3 | CASSQDVQANNQPQHF | TGCGCCAGCAGCCAAGACGTACAGGCCAACAATCAGCCCCAGCATTTT
- | - | TRBJ2-2 | TRBV2 | CATREYGELFF | TGTGCCACCAGGGAATACGGGGAGCTGTTTTTT
- | - | TRBJ1-2 | TRBV2 | CARKLRPDYGYTF | TGTGCCAGAAAGCTACGCCCGGACTATGGCTACACCTTC
- | - | TRBJ2-5 | TRBV7-9 | CASSLTTAGTQYF | TGTGCCAGCAGCTTAACAACAGCAGGGACCCAGTACTTC
- | - | TRBJ1-2 | TRBV2 | CASRGQGYTF | TGTGCCAGCAGGGGGCAAGGCTACACCTTC
TRBD1 | once | TRBJ2-6 | TRBV7-9 | CASSLWQGAGANVLTF | TGTGCCAGCAGCTTATGGCAGGGGGCTGGGGCCAACGTCCTGACTTTC